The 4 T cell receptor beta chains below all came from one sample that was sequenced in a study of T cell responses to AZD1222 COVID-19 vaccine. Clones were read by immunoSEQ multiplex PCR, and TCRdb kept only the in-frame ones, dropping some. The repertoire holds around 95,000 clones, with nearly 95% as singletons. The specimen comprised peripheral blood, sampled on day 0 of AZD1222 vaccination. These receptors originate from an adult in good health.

The CDR3 region is CASSSGTGAKNIQYF. The CDR3 DNA is TGTGCCAGCAGCTCAGGGACAGGGGCTAAAAACATTCAGTACTTC. The chain recombines TRBV5-4 with TRBJ2-4; TRBD1 aligns across 10 bases. Germline CDR1 SGHNT, CDR2 YYREEE (reference sequence). With 3 bases clipped from V and 4 bases from J, the junction kept 4 bases outside the gene matches. The CDR3 extends over 15 amino acids.

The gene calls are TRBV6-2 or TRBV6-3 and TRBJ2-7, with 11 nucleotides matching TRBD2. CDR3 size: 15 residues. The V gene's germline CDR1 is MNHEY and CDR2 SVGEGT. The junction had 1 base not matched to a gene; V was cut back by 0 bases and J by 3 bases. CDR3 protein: CASSYSTSGSYEQYF. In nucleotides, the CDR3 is TGTGCCAGCAGTTACTCAACTAGCGGGAGCTACGAGCAGTACTTC.

The DNA of the CDR3 is TGTGCCAGCAGCTACCTCCCGGGACAGGGTTACACTGAAGCTTTCTTT. It translates to CASSYLPGQGYTEAFF. This rearrangement joins TRBV27 to TRBJ1-1; 9 bases map to TRBD1. Germline V CDR1 and CDR2: MNHEY, SMNVEV (reference sequence). The ends lost 6 bases at V and 3 bases at J; junction bases unmatched: 11. CDR3 length: 16 residues.

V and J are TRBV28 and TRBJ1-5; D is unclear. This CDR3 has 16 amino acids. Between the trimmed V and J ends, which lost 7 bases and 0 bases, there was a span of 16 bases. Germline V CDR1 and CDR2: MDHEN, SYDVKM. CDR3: CASKLLSEGSNQPQHF. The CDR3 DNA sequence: TGTGCCAGCAAATTACTGTCGGAAGGTAGCAATCAGCCCCAGCATTTT.